Below are 2 T cell receptor beta chains sequenced from a single sample in a study of cytomegalovirus exposure and HLA in healthy donors. PCR was performed using 60 Vbeta and 13 Jbeta primers. Profiled with immunoSEQ multiplex PCR; TCRdb holds only in-frame clones, not every one. This table holds some 190,000 clones, 79% found once. The sequenced material came from PBMCs. The receptors originated from a woman aged 45-65 years in good health and CMV-seronegative.

The chain combines TRBV18 with TRBJ2-1, with 9 bases lining up with TRBD2. The trim removed 2 bases at V and 0 bases at J, leaving 11 bases unmatched. The CDR3 has 19 amino acids. Germline CDR1 is KGHSH and CDR2 is LQKENI. CDR3 nucleotide sequence: TGTGCCAGCTCACCAGCGTCTAGCGGGATTTTCAGCTCCTACAATGAGCAGTTCTTC. Encoded protein: CASSPASSGIFSSYNEQFF.

V usage is TRBV28 and J usage is TRBJ2-7; possible D gene TRBD2, 5 bases. The V gene lost 5 bases and the J gene lost 5 bases, with 10 bases spanning the gap. The CDR3 sequence is 12 residues long. Looked up from germline, CDR1 is MDHEN and CDR2 is SYDVKM. This CDR3 is CASSGLPHEQYF. The CDR3 DNA reads TGTGCCAGCAGTGGACTTCCCCACGAGCAGTACTTC. Full variable domain (missing parts from reference TRBV28 and TRBJ2-7): DVKVTQSSRYLVKRTGEKVFLECVQDMDHENMFWYRQDPGLGLRLIYFSYDVKMKEKGDIPEGYSVSREKKERFSLILESASTNQTSMYLCASSGLPHEQYFGPGTRLTVT.